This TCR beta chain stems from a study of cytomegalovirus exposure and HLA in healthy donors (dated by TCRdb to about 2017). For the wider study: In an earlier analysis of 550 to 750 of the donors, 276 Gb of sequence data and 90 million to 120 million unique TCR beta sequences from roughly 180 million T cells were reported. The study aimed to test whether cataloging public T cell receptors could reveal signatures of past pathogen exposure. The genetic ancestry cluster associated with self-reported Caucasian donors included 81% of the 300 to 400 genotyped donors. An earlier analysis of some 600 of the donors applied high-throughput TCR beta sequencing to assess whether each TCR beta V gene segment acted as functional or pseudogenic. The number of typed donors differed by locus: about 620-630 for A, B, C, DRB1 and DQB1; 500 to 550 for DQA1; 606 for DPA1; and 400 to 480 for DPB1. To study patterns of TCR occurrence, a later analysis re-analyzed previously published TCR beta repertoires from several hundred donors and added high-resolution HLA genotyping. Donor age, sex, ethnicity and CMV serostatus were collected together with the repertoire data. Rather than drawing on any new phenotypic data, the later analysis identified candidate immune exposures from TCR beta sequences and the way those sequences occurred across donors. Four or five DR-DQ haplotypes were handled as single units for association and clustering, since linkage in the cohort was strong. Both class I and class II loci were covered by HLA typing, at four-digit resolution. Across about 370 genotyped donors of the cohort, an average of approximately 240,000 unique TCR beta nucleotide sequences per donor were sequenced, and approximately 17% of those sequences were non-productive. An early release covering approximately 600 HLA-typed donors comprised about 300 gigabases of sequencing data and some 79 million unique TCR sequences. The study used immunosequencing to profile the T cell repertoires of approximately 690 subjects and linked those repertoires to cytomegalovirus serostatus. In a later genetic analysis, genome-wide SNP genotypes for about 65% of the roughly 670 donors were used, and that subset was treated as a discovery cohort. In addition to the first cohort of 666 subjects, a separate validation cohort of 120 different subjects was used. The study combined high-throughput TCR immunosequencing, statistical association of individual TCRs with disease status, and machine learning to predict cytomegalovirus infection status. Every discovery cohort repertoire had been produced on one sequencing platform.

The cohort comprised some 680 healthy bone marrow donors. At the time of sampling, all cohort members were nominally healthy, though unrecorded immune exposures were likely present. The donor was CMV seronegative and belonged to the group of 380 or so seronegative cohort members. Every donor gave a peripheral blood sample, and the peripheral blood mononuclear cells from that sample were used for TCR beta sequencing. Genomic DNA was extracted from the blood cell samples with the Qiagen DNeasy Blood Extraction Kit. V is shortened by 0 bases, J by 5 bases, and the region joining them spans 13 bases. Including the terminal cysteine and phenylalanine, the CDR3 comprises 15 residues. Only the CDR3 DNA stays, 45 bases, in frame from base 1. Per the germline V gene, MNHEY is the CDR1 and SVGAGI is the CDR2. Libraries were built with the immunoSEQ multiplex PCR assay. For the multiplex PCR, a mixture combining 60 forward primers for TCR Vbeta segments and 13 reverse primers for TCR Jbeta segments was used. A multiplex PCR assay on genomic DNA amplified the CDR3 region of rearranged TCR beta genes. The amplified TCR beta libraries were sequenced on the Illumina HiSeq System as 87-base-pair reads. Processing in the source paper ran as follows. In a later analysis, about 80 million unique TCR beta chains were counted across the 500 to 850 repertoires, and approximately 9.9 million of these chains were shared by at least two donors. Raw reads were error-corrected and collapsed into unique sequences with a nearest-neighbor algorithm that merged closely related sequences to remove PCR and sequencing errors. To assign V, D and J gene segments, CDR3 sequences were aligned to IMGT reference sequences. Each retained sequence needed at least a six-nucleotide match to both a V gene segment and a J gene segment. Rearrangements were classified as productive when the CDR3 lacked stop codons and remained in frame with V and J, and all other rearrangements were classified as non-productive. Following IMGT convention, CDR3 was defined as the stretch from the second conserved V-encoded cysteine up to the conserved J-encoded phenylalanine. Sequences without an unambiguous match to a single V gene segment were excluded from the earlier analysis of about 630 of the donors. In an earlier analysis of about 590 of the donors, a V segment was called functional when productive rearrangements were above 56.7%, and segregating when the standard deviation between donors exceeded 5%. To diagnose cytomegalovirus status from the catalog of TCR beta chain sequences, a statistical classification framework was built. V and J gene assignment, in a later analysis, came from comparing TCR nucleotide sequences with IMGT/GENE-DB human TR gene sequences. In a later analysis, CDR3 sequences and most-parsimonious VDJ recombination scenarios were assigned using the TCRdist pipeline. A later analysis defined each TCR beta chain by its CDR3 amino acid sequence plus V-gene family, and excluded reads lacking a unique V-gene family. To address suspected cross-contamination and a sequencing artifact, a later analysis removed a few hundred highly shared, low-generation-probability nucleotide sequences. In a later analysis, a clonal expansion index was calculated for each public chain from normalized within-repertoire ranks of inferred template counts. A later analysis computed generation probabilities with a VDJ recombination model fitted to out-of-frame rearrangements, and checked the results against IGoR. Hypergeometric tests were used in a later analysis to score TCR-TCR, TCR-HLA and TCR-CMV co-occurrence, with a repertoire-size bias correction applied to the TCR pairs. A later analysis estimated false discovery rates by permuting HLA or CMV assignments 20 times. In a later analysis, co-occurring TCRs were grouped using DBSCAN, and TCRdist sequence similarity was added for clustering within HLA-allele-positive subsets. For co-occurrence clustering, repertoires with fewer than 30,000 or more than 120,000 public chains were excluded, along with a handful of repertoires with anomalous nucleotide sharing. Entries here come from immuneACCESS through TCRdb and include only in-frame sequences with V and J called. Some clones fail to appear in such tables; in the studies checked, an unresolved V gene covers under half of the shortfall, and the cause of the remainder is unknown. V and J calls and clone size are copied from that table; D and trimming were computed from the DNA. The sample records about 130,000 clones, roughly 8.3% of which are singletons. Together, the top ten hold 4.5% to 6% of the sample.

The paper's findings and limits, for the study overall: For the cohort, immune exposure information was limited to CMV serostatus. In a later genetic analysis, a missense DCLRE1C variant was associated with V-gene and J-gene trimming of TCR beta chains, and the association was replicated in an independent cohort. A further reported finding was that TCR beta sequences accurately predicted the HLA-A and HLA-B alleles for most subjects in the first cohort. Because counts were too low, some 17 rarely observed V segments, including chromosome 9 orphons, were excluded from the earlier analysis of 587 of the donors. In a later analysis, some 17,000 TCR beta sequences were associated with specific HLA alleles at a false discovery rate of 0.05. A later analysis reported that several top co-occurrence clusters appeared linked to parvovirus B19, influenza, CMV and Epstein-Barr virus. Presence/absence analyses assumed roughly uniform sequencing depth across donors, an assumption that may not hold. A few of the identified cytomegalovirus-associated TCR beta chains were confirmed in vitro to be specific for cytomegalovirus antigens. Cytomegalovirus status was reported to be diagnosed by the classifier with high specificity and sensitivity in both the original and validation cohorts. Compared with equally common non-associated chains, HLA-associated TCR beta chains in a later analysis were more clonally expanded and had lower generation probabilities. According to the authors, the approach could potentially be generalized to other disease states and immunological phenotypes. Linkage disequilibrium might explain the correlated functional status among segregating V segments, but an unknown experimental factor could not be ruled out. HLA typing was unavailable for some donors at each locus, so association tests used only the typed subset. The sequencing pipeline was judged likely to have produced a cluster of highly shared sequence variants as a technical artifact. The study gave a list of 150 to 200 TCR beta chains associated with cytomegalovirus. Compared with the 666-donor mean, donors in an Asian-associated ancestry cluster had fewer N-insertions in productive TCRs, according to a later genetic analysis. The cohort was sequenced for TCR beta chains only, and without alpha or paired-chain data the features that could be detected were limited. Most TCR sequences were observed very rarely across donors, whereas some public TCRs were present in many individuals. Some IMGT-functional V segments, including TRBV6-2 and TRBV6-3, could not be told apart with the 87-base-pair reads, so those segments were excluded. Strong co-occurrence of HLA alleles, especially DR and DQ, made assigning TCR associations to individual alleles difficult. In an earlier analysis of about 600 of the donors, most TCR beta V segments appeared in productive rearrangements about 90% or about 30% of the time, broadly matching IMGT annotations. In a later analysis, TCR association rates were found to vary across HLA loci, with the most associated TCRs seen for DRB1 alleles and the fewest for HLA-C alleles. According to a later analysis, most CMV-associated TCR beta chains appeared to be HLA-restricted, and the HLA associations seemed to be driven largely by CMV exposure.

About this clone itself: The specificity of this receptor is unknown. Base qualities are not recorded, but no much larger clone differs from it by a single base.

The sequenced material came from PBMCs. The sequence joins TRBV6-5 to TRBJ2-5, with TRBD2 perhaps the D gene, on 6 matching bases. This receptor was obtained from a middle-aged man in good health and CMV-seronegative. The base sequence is TGTGCCAGCAGTTACTCGAGCACACGGGGGGAGACCCAGTACTTC. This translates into CASSYSSTRGETQYF.